Shown below are 9 T cell receptor beta chains from a single sample sequenced in a study of blood T cell repertoires in COVID-19. TCRdb's copy holds only in-frame clones and misses some; the assay was immunoSEQ multiplex PCR. The profile shows 220,000 or so clones, approximately 90% of them singletons. Material: peripheral blood. These receptors were collected from a man aged 55 to 70 with COVID-19, enrolled during active disease.

This clone appeared once. This sequence joins TRBV7-6 and TRBJ1-6; possible D gene TRBD1, 5 bases. Trimming took 5 bases from V and 0 from J, leaving 14 bases between them. The CDR3 loop spans 17 amino acids. The germline V gene encodes CDR1 SGHVS and CDR2 FNYEAQ. CDR3: CASSPGMGGSYNSPLHF. The CDR3 coding sequence is TGTGCCAGCAGCCCCGGTATGGGGGGCTCCTATAATTCACCCCTCCACTTT.

This clone was observed a few times. The rearrangement joins TRBV2 to TRBJ1-1; D unresolved. Trimming removed 7 bases from V and 9 bases from J, with 12 bases in between. The germline V gene has CDR1 SNHLY and CDR2 FYNNEI. CDR3 length: 11 amino acids. The CDR3 loop is CASIMAGKAFF. The CDR3 bases are TGTGCCAGCATTATGGCAGGTAAAGCTTTCTTT.

The chain joins TRBV28 to TRBJ1-5; possible D gene TRBD1, 5 bases. The CDR3 is 13 amino acids. Germline V gives CDR1 MDHEN, CDR2 SYDVKM. Deletions cut 8 bases from V and 1 base from J, with 9 bases between. The CDR3 DNA sequence: TGTGCCAGCCGACAGCCGAGCAATCAGCCCCAGCATTTT. As protein: CASRQPSNQPQHF.

The CDR3 nucleotides are TGTGCCAGCAGCTCAACCGGGACAGGGGGAACTGAAGCTTTCTTT. Translating gives CASSSTGTGGTEAFF. The rearrangement joins TRBV7-6 to TRBJ1-1; 11 bases fit TRBD1. J gave up 5 bases and V 4 bases, and 6 bases lay outside the gene matches. The length of the CDR3 is 15 residues. The germline CDR1 and CDR2 sequences are SGHVS and FNYEAQ.

This clone was picked up a small number of times. The V gene is TRBV14, the J gene TRBJ1-1, with TRBD1 identical over 9 bases. V was pared by 4 bases and J by 4 bases, with 7 bases of the junction left unmatched. The CDR3 extends over 15 amino acids. Germline V lookup: CDR1 SGHDN, CDR2 FVKESK. The CDR3 loop is CASSRTGAKGTEAFF. DNA for the CDR3: TGTGCCAGCAGCCGGACAGGGGCGAAGGGCACTGAAGCTTTCTTT.

This clone was observed once. This CDR3 is CASSPAHQPQHF. The CDR3 DNA reads as TGTGCCAGCAGCCCCGCGCATCAGCCCCAGCATTTT. V and J are TRBV5-8 and TRBJ1-5; D remains unclear. Germline CDR1 SGHTS, CDR2 YDEGEE. V lost 4 bases and J lost 5, with 7 bases in between. The CDR3 runs to 12 residues. The whole variable domain, filled in from reference TRBV5-8 and TRBJ1-5, reads EAGVTQSPTHLIKTRGQQATLRCSPISGHTSVYWYQQALGLGLQFLLWYDEGEERNRGNFPPRFSGRQFPNYSSELNVNALELEDSALYLCASSPAHQPQHFGDGTRLSIL.

The genes are TRBV5-6 and TRBJ1-2; TRBD1 agrees at 7 bases. The CDR3 spans 16 residues. In germline, CDR1 is SGHDT, CDR2 YYEEEE. Trimming at V came to 1 base and at J to 8 bases, leaving 14 bases not matched to a gene. DNA of the CDR3: TGTGCCAGCAGCTTGTTACAGGGGATTGCCCGTGGAGGCTACACCTTC. It is translated as CASSLLQGIARGGYTF.

V is TRBV7-9 and J is TRBJ2-1, with 8 bases aligning to TRBD1. V lost 3 bases to trimming and J lost 7 bases; unmatched junction nucleotides: 11. From germline, CDR1 is SEHNR and CDR2 FQNEAQ (reference sequence). The CDR3 has 16 amino acids. CDR3 nucleotide sequence: TGTGCCAGCAGCTTGCACTCGAGGACAGGGAAAAATGAGCAGTTCTTC. It codes for CASSLHSRTGKNEQFF.

CDR3 in DNA: TGTGCCATCAGTGAGTTAGGGACAGGGAGTACTGAAGCTTTCTTT. Protein product: CAISELGTGSTEAFF. This chain connects TRBV10-3 to TRBJ1-1; 9 bases map to TRBD1. The ends lost 1 base at V and 5 bases at J; junction bases unmatched: 5. The CDR3 loop spans 15 amino acids. Germline values: CDR1 ENHRY, CDR2 SYGVKD.